This T cell receptor (beta chain) was captured by sequencing in a study of Ad26.COV2.S vaccination and SARS-CoV-2 variants (dated by TCRdb to 2020 to 2023). Notes on the research overall: Donors in the vaccine arm were drawn from COV1001, a multicentre, randomized, double-blind, placebo-controlled phase I-IIa trial testing Ad26.COV2.S in healthy adults. Ad26.COV2.S was given intramuscularly at 5x10^10 or 1x10^11 viral particles, as a single shot or as two shots 56 days apart. The specificity and breadth of SARS-CoV-2-reactive T cell receptors after Ad26.COV2.S vaccination were assessed by TCRbeta repertoire sequencing. A total of roughly 32 samples were included in the TCR-sequenced set, comprising about 20 Ad26.COV2.S vaccine recipients, 5 placebo recipients and 8 SARS-CoV-2 convalescent individuals. Trial participants were randomized into five groups of five: low-dose or high-dose Ad26.COV2.S given once or twice, or placebo on both occasions. Investigators did not know the trial group allocation while performing experiments and assessing outcomes.

In regard to this clone: Its antigen is still unknown. Base qualities were left out, and no much larger clone turns up one base away.

Trimming removed 0 bases from V and 8 bases from J, leaving 9 bases between the germline ends. The germline V gene gives CDR1 as SGDLS and CDR2 as YYNGEE. The CDR3 measures 13 amino acids from cysteine to phenylalanine. Only the CDR3 DNA stays, 39 bases, in frame from base 1. The sample's treatment or condition label, in plain terms: over 15 received Ad26.COV2.S at low or high dose, single or two shots; about five received placebo; per-sample allocation not given. Repertoires of vaccine and placebo recipients were sequenced from samples collected on day 63 after the first injection. Between 29 July and 7 August 2020, Cohort 1b enrolled about two dozen adults aged 18-55 years at one site in Boston, USA. Ad26.COV2.S was a replication-incompetent adenovirus type 26 vector expressing a prefusion-stabilized SARS-CoV-2 spike protein from the original Wuhan strain. TCRbeta CDR3 regions were sequenced with the immunoSEQ Assay. After extraction, genomic DNA underwent amplification by bias-controlled multiplex PCR, followed by high-throughput sequencing. On the authors' methods: Collapsing and filtering of sequences were performed to quantify the absolute abundance of each unique TCRbeta CDR3 region. T cell fraction was estimated by normalizing TCRbeta template counts to usable DNA, with usable DNA measured through amplification of reference genes found in all nucleated cells. Repertoire TCRs were annotated as SARS-CoV-2-specific when V gene, CDR3 amino acid sequence and J gene were exactly matched to a known reactive TCR set. MIRA supplied the reference SARS-CoV-2 TCR set, which was filtered for enrichment in COVID-19-positive ImmuneCODE repertoires so that public or cross-reactive TCRs were removed. Using the MIRA antigens, annotated TCRs were further analysed by specific ORF or by position within an ORF. Breadth was defined as annotated unique rearrangements over total unique productive rearrangements; depth was the summed frequency of those rearrangements. Two-sided Wilcoxon rank-sum tests were applied when comparing TCR breadth between groups. TCRdb provides this immuneACCESS table in a form limited to in-frame rearrangements. Some clones are lacking; in checked studies, under half of them reflect an unresolved V gene, and why the rest are absent is not known. V and J calls and clone size come straight from that table; D and trimming were deduced from the DNA. In all, the sample holds some 450,000 clones, and 90% of those were seen once. The ten largest account for about 4.1% of the sample.

Paper-wide results and their limitations: After vaccination, substantial breadth of spike-specific CD8+ and CD4+ T cell responses was reported. Comparing responses between vaccine doses or regimens was not something the study was powered to do. According to the authors, total T cell responses may have been underestimated by the TCR breadth and depth analyses. Vaccine and placebo recipients had comparable non-spike TCR breadth, which fits with the vaccine containing only spike. Ad26.COV2.S recipients had higher spike-specific TCR breadth than placebo recipients (P = 0.0014).

This chain joins TRBV9 to TRBJ2-1, with the identity of the D gene unclear. The sequence was obtained from a person aged 18-65 years who received the Ad26.COV2.S COVID-19 vaccine or a placebo. Sequencing was performed on peripheral blood, taken in a trial of Ad26.COV2.S vaccine versus placebo. The nucleotides read TGTGCCAGCAGCGTAGAGAAGGGATATGAGCAGTTCTTC. Its protein product is CASSVEKGYEQFF.